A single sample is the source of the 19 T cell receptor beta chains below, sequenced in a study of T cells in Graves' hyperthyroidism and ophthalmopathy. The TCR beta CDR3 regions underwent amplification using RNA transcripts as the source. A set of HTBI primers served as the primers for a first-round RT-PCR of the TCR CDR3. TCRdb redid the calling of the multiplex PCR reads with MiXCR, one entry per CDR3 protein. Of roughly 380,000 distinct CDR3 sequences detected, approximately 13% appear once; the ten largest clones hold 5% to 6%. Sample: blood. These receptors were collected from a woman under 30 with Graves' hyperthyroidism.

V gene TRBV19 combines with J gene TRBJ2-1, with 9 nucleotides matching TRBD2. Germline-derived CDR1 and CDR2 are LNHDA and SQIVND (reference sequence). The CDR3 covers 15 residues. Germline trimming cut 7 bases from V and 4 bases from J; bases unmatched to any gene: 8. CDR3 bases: TGTGCCAGTACCCCGACTAGCGGAGTTTACAATGAGCAGTTCTTC. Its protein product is CASTPTSGVYNEQFF.

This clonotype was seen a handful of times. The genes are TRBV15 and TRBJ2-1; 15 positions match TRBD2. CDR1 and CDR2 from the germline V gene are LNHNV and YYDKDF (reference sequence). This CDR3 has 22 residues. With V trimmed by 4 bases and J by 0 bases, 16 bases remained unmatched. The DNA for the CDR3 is TGTGCCACCAGCAATCCCACCCAGCTCTGGACTAGCGGGAGGGGCTCCTACAATGAGCAGTTCTTC. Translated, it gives CATSNPTQLWTSGRGSYNEQFF.

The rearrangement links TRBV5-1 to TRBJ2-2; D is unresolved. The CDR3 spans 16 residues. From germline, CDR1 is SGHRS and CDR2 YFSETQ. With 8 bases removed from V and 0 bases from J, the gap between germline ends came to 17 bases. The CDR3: CASNQVTSANTGELFF. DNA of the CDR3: TGCGCCAGTAACCAAGTGACGAGCGCGAACACCGGGGAGCTGTTTTTT.

The CDR3: CASSFLRGGETQYF. DNA for the CDR3: TGTGCCAGCAGTTTCCTGCGGGGAGGGGAGACCCAGTACTTC. The chain is built from TRBV27 and TRBJ2-5; 7 positions agree with TRBD2. The germline gives CDR1 MNHEY, CDR2 SMNVEV (reference sequence). V lost 3 bases to trimming and J lost 5 bases; unmatched junction nucleotides: 6. The CDR3 covers 14 residues.

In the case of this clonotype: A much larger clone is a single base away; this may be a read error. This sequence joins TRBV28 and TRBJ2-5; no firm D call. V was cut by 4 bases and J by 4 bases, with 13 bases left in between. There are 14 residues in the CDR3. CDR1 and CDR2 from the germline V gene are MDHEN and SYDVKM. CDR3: CASSSCRRPETQYF. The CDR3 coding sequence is TGTGCCAGCAGTTCTTGCAGAAGGCCAGAGACCCAGTACTTC. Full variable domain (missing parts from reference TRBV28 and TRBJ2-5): DVKVTQSSRYLVKRTGEKVFLECVQDMDHENMFWYRQDPGLGLRLIYFSYDVKMKEKGDIPEGYSVSREKKERFSLILESASTNQTSMYLCASSSCRRPETQYFGPGTRLLVL.

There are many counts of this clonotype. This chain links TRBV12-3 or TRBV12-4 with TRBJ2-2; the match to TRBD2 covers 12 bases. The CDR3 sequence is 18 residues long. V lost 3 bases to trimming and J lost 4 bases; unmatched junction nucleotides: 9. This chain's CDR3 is CASSFPSGRAMGTGELFF. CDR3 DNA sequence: TGTGCCAGCAGTTTCCCTAGCGGGAGGGCCATGGGCACCGGGGAGCTGTTTTTT.

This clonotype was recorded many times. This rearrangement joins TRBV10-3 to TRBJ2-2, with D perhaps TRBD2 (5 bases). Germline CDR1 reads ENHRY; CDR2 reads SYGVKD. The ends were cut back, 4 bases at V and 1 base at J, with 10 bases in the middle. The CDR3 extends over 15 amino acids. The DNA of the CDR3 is TGTGCCATCAGTGGATTACGGGGGAACACCGGGGAGCTGTTTTTT. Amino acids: CAISGLRGNTGELFF.

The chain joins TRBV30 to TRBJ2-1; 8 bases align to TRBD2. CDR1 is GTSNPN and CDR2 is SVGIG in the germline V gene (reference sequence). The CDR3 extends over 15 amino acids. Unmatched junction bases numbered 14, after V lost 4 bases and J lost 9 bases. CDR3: CAWIGLSGRPLEQFF. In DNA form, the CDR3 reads TGTGCCTGGATCGGCCTGAGCGGGAGACCCCTTGAGCAGTTCTTC. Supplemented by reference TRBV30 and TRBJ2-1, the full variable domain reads SQTIHQWPATLVQPVGSPLSLECTVEGTSNPNLYWYRQAAGRGLQLLFYSVGIGQISSEVPQNLSASRPQDRQFILSSKKLLLSDSGFYLCAWIGLSGRPLEQFFGPGTRLTVL.

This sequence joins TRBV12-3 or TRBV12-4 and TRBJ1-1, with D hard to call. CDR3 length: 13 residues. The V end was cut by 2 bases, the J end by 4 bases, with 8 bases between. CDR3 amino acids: CASSLREGTEAFF. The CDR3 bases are TGTGCCAGCAGTTTACGGGAGGGCACTGAAGCTTTCTTT.

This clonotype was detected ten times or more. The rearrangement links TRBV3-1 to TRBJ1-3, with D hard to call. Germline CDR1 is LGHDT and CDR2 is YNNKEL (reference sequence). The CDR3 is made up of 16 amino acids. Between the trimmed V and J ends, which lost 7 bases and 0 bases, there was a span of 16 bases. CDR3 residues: CASNPGPSHSGNTIYF. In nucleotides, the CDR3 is TGTGCCAGCAACCCTGGGCCGAGCCACTCTGGAAACACCATATATTTT.

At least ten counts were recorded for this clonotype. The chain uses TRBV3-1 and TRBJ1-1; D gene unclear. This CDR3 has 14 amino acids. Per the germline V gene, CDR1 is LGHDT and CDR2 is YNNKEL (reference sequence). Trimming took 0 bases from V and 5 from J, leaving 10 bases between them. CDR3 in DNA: TGTGCCAGCAGCCAAGAAAGAGGAGGAACTGAAGCTTTCTTT. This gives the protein CASSQERGGTEAFF.

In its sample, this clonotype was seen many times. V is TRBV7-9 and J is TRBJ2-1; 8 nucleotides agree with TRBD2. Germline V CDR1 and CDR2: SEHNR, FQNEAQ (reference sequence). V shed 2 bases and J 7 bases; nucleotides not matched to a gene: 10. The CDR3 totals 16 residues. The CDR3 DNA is TGTGCCAGCAGCTTACCTAGCGGGCCTCCAGGGAATGAGCAGTTCTTC. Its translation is CASSLPSGPPGNEQFF.

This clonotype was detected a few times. Here the CDR3 DNA reads TGCAGTGCCCAAGGGGCGACAGGGGGCCGGACTGAAGCTTTCTTT. This gives the protein CSAQGATGGRTEAFF. The chain combines TRBV20-1 with TRBJ1-1, with 10 bases that match TRBD1. Germline lookup yields CDR1 DFQATT and CDR2 SNEGSKA (reference sequence). V shed 6 bases, J shed 5 bases, and the junction held 12 bases outside the gene matches. This CDR3 is built from 15 residues.

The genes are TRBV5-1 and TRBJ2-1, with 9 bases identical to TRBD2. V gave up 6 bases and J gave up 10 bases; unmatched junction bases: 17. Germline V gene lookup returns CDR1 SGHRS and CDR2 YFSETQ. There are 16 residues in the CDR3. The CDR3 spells CASKPIAGAGYWEQFF. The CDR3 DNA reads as TGCGCCAGCAAACCCATAGCGGGAGCGGGCTATTGGGAGCAGTTCTTC. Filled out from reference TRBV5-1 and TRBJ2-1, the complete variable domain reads KAGVTQTPRYLIKTRGQQVTLSCSPISGHRSVSWYQQTPGQGLQFLFEYFSETQRNKGNFPGRFSGRQFSNSRSEMNVSTLELGDSALYLCASKPIAGAGYWEQFFGPGTRLTVL.

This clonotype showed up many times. CDR3 sequence reads: CASSSLMNYYEQYF. The CDR3 nucleotides read TGTGCCAGCAGCTCCCTAATGAACTACTACGAGCAGTACTTC. V gene TRBV5-6 combines with J gene TRBJ2-7; no clear D gene. In germline, CDR1 is SGHDT, CDR2 YYEEEE. Trimming cost V 3 bases and J 3 bases, with 13 bases left between them. This CDR3 contains 14 residues.

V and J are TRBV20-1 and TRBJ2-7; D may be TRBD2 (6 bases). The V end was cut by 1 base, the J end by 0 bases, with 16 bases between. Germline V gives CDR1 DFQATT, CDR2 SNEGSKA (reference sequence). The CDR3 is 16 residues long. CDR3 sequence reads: CSARVDRGTSSYEQYF. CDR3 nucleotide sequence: TGCAGTGCTAGAGTTGACCGCGGGACGAGCTCCTACGAGCAGTACTTC.

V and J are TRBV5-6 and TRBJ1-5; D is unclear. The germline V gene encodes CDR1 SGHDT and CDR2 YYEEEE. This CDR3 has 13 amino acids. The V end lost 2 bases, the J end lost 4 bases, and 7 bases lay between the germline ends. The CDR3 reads CASSLNLNQPQHF. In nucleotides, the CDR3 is TGTGCCAGCAGCTTAAATTTGAATCAGCCCCAGCATTTT.

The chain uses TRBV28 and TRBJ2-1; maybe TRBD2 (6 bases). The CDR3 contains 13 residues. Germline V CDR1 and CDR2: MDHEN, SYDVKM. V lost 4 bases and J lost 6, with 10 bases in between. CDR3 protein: CASSSGTANEQFF. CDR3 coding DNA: TGTGCCAGCAGTTCCGGGACTGCCAATGAGCAGTTCTTC.

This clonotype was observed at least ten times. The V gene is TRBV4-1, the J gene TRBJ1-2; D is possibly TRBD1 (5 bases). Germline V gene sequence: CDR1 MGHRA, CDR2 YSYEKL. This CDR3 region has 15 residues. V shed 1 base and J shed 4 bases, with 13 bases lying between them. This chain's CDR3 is CASSQVRDASYGYTF. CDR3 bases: TGCGCCAGCAGCCAAGTCCGGGACGCCAGCTATGGCTACACCTTC.